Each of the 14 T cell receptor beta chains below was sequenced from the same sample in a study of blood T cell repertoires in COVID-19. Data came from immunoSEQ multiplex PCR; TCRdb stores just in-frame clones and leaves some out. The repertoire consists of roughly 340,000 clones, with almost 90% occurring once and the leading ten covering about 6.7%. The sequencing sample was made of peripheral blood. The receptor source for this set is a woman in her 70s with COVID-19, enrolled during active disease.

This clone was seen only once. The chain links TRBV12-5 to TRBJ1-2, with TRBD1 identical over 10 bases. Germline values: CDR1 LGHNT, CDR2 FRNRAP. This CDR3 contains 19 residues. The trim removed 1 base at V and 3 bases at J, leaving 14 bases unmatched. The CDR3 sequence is CASGLAYRDRGDEDYGYTF. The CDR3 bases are TGTGCTAGTGGTTTGGCCTACCGGGACAGGGGAGACGAAGACTATGGCTACACCTTC.

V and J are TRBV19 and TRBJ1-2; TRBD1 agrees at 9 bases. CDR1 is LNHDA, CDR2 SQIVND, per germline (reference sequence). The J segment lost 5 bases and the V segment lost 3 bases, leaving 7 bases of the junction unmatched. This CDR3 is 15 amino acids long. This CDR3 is CASSMGTGIVYGYTF. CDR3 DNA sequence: TGTGCCAGTAGTATGGGGACAGGGATCGTTTATGGCTACACCTTC.

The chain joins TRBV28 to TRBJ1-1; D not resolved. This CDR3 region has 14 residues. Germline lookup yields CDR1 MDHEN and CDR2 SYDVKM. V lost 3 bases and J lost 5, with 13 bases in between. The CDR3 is CASSFWAGRTEAFF. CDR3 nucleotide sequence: TGTGCCAGCAGTTTCTGGGCAGGTCGTACTGAAGCTTTCTTT.

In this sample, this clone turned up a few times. CDR3 DNA: TGTGCCAGCAGCGATACCCCTCCGCGAGGCTACACCTTC. Protein: CASSDTPPRGYTF. V and J are TRBV2 and TRBJ1-2; D is undetermined. CDR1 is SNHLY and CDR2 is FYNNEI in the germline V gene. This CDR3 has 13 residues. V was pared by 6 bases and J by 8 bases, with 16 bases between. The full variable domain, with the rest looked up from reference TRBV2 and TRBJ1-2, is EPEVTQTPSHQVTQMGQEVILRCVPISNHLYFYWYRQILGQKVEFLVSFYNNEISEKSEIFDDQFSVERPDGSNFTLKIRSTKLEDSAMYFCASSDTPPRGYTFGSGTRLTVV.

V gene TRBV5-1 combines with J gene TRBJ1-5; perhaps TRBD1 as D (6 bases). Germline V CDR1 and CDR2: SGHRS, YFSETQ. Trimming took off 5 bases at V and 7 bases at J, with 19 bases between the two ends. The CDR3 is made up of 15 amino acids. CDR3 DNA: TGCGCCAGCAGTCAGACAGGAGACCGAGGGCAGCCCCAGCATTTT. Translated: CASSQTGDRGQPQHF.

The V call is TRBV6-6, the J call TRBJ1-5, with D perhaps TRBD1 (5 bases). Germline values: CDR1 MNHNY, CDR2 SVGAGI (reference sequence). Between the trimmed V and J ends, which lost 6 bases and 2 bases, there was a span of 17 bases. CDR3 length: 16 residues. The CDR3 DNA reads TGTGCCAGCAGCACCCGGTCGGGAGGGGGCAATCAGCCCCAGCATTTT. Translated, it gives CASSTRSGGGNQPQHF.

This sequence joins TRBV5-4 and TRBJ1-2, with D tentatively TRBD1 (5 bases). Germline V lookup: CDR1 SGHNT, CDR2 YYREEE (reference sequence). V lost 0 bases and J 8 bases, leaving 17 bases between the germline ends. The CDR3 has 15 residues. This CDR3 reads CASSLAFQGSKGYTF. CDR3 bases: TGTGCCAGCAGCTTGGCCTTTCAGGGATCGAAAGGCTACACCTTC.

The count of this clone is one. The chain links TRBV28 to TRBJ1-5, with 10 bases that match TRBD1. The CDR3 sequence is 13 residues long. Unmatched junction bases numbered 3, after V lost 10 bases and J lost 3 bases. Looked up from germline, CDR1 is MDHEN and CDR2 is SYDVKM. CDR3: CAIRQGANQPQHF. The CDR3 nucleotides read TGTGCCATACGACAGGGGGCCAATCAGCCCCAGCATTTT.

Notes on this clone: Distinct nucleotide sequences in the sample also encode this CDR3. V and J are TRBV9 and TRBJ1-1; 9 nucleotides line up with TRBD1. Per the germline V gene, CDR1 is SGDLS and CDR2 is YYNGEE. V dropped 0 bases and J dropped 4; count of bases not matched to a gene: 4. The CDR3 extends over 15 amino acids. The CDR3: CASSVVGQGSTEAFF. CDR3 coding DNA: TGTGCCAGCAGCGTAGTAGGACAGGGGAGCACTGAAGCTTTCTTT.

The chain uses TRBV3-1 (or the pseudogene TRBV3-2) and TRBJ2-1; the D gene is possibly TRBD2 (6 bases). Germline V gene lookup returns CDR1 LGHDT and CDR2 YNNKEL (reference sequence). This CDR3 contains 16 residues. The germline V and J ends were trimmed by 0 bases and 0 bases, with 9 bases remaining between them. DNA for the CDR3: TGTGCCAGCAGCCAAGATTACGGGAGCTCCTACAATGAGCAGTTCTTC. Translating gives CASSQDYGSSYNEQFF.

Written as DNA, the CDR3 is TGTGCCAGCAGCCTCTACGGCGGGGGGGCTTACGAGCAGTACTTC. Protein: CASSLYGGGAYEQYF. V is TRBV6-4 and J is TRBJ2-7, with 9 bases fitting TRBD2. Trimming removed 6 bases from V and 4 bases from J; junction bases left unmatched: 10. This CDR3 is 15 amino acids long. Germline CDR1 reads MRHNA; CDR2 reads SNTAGT.

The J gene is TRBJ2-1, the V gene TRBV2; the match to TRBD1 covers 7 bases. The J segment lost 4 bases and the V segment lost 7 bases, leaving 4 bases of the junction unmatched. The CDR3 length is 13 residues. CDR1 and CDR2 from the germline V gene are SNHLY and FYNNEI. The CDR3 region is CASTGDSYNEQFF. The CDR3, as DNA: TGTGCCAGCACCGGGGACAGTTACAATGAGCAGTTCTTC.

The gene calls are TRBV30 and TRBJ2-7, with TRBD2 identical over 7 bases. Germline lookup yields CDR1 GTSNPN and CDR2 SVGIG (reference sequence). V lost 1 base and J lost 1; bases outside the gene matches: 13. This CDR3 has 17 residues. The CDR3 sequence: CAWSAKRTGGGSYEQYF. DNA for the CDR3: TGTGCCTGGAGTGCCAAGAGGACGGGAGGAGGTTCCTACGAGCAGTACTTC.

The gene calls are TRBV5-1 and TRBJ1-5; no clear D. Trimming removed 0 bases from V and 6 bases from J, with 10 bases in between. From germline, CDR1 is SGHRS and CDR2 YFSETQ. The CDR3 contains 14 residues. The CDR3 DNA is TGCGCCAGCAGCTTGGATGTCTCCGGTCAGCCCCAGCATTTT. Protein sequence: CASSLDVSGQPQHF.